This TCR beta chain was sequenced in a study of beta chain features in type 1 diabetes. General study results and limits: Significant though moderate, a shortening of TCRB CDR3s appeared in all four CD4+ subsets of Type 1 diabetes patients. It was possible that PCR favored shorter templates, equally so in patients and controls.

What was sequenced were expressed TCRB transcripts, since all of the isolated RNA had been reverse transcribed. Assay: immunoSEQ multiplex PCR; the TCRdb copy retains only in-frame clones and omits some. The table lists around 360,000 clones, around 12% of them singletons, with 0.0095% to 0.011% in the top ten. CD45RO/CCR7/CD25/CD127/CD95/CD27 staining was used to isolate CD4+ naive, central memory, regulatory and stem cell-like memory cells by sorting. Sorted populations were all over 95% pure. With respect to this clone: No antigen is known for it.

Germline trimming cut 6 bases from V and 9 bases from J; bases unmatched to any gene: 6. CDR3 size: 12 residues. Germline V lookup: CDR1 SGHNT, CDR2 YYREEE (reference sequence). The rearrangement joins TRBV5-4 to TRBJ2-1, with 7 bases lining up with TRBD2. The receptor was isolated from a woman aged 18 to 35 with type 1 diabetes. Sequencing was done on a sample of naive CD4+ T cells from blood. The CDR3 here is CASTGGGVEQFF. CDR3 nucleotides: TGTGCCAGCACCGGGGGAGGGGTTGAGCAGTTCTTC.